The 30 T cell receptor beta chains below come from one sample, sequenced in a study of PD-L1 blockade in urothelial cancer. The sample's time point: peripheral blood 6 weeks after treatment start. Method: immunoSEQ multiplex PCR; TCRdb's copy keeps in-frame clones and lacks some. Of some 48,000 clones in the sample, 70% to 90% were seen once. The specimen comprised PBMCs, sampled around atezolizumab (anti-PD-L1) treatment. All receptors come from a man between 65 and 85 years old with urothelial cancer.

The V call is TRBV5-4, the J call TRBJ2-7, with 7 positions matching TRBD1. The CDR3 consists of 15 residues. Germline V CDR1 and CDR2: SGHNT, YYREEE (reference sequence). Trimming at V came to 0 bases and at J to 6 bases, leaving 9 bases not matched to a gene. In nucleotides, the CDR3 is TGTGCCAGCAGCTTGGTGGGGGACAGTCAGGGCGAGCAGTACTTC. Its translation: CASSLVGDSQGEQYF. Combining the CDR3 with reference TRBV5-4 and TRBJ2-7 gives the whole variable domain ETGVTQSPTHLIKTRGQQVTLRCSSQSGHNTVSWYQQALGQGPQFIFQYYREEENGRGNFPPRFSGLQFPNYSSELNVNALELDDSALYLCASSLVGDSQGEQYFGPGTRLTVT.

The V call is TRBV30, the J call TRBJ1-5, with D maybe TRBD1 (6 bases). This CDR3 comprises 13 residues. Trimming removed 2 bases at V and 6 bases at J, with 11 bases between. The V gene's germline CDR1 is GTSNPN and CDR2 SVGIG (reference sequence). CDR3 sequence: CAWSPPGVQPQHF. The CDR3, as DNA: TGTGCCTGGAGTCCTCCAGGGGTTCAGCCCCAGCATTTT.

V is TRBV6-5 and J is TRBJ2-7, with D possibly being TRBD1 (5 bases). The V end was cut by 6 bases, the J end by 5 bases, with 11 bases between. This CDR3 comprises 12 residues. Per the germline V gene, CDR1 is MNHEY and CDR2 is SVGAGI. The CDR3 sequence is CASSSRAHEQYF. The CDR3 DNA reads as TGTGCCAGCAGCTCCAGGGCCCACGAGCAGTACTTC.

The V call is TRBV5-1, the J call TRBJ2-7; D is undetermined. This CDR3 spans 17 amino acids. Trimming left V 5 bases short and J 0 bases short, with 21 bases between. The germline V gene has CDR1 SGHRS and CDR2 YFSETQ. The CDR3, as DNA: TGCGCCAGCAGATCCACACCCGGCCAGGCCCTCTCCTACGAGCAGTACTTC. This translates into CASRSTPGQALSYEQYF.

This chain connects TRBV28 to TRBJ1-5, with D unclear. The V end was cut by 2 bases, the J end by 0 bases, with 5 bases between. In germline, CDR1 is MDHEN, CDR2 SYDVKM. The CDR3 is 14 residues long. DNA of the CDR3: TGTGCCAGCAGTTTACGGTATAGCAATCAGCCCCAGCATTTT. Residues: CASSLRYSNQPQHF.

The rearrangement uses TRBV6-5 and TRBJ2-7; 9 nucleotides agree with TRBD2. This CDR3 has 16 residues. V gave up 0 bases and J gave up 2 bases; unmatched junction bases: 5. The germline V gene has CDR1 MNHEY and CDR2 SVGAGI. Here the CDR3 DNA reads TGTGCCAGCAGTTACTCGAGACTAGCGGAGGCCTACGAGCAGTACTTC. Encoded protein: CASSYSRLAEAYEQYF.

The genes are TRBV28 and TRBJ1-1, with TRBD1 as a possible D gene (6 bases). The CDR3 has 12 amino acids. Germline-derived CDR1 and CDR2 are MDHEN and SYDVKM. V was pared by 8 bases and J by 7 bases, with 14 bases between. The CDR3 reads CASGGGTDEAFF. The CDR3 bases are TGTGCCAGCGGGGGCGGCACCGATGAAGCTTTCTTT. The full variable domain, with the rest looked up from reference TRBV28 and TRBJ1-1, is DVKVTQSSRYLVKRTGEKVFLECVQDMDHENMFWYRQDPGLGLRLIYFSYDVKMKEKGDIPEGYSVSREKKERFSLILESASTNQTSMYLCASGGGTDEAFFGQGTRLTVV.

The CDR3 region is CASSFFTASRPYEQYF. The DNA of the CDR3 is TGTGCCAGCAGCTTTTTTACGGCTAGCCGCCCCTACGAGCAGTACTTC. The chain recombines TRBV7-2 with TRBJ2-7; tentative D call: TRBD2 (5 bases). Deletions cut 3 bases from V and 2 bases from J, with 17 bases between. The CDR3 runs to 16 residues. The V gene's germline CDR1 is SGHTA and CDR2 FQGNSA.

J is TRBJ2-7 and V is TRBV28; the match to TRBD2 covers 11 bases. Germline trimming cut 5 bases from V and 1 base from J; bases unmatched to any gene: 4. This CDR3 is built from 15 residues. The germline V gene encodes CDR1 MDHEN and CDR2 SYDVKM. The DNA of the CDR3 is TGTGCCAGCAGTAAACTAGCGGGGGATTCCTACGAGCAGTACTTC. It is translated as CASSKLAGDSYEQYF.

This chain links TRBV4-2 with TRBJ2-2, with D possibly being TRBD1 (6 bases). The CDR3 spans 16 residues. Germline lookup yields CDR1 LGHNA and CDR2 YNFKEQ. V was pared by 1 base and J by 3 bases, with 12 bases between. The CDR3 region has the DNA TGTGCCAGCAGCCAAGTACAGGGTTGGGACACCGGGGAGCTGTTTTTT. It codes for CASSQVQGWDTGELFF.

This clone showed up just a few times. The rearrangement uses TRBV7-2 and TRBJ2-7; 7 bases are shared with TRBD2. Germline V gene data show CDR1 as SGHTA and CDR2 as FQGNSA. V lost 3 bases and J lost 3; bases outside the gene matches: 8. The CDR3 is 15 amino acids. In DNA form, the CDR3 reads TGTGCCAGCAGCTTCACTAGCGAGGAGTACTACGAGCAGTACTTC. As protein: CASSFTSEEYYEQYF.

The V and J genes are TRBV2 and TRBJ1-2; 9 bases align to TRBD1. Germline CDR1 reads SNHLY; CDR2 reads FYNNEI. This CDR3 has 12 residues. V lost 4 bases to trimming and J lost 6 bases; unmatched junction nucleotides: 0. In nucleotides, the CDR3 is TGTGCCAGCAGTGGGGACAGGGATGGCTACACCTTC. Its translation: CASSGDRDGYTF.

V is TRBV7-8 and J is TRBJ2-1; possible D gene TRBD2, 5 bases. V lost 4 bases to trimming and J lost 10 bases, with 14 bases between them. The CDR3 loop spans 13 amino acids. Per germline, CDR1 SGHVS and CDR2 FQNEAQ. In nucleotides, the CDR3 is TGTGCCAGCAGCTCTTTAGAGGGCCGGGAGCAGTTCTTC. This translates into CASSSLEGREQFF.

This chain links TRBV28 with TRBJ1-1, with D perhaps TRBD1 (5 bases). This CDR3 has 13 amino acids. Germline V gene sequence: CDR1 MDHEN, CDR2 SYDVKM. CDR3 loop: CASPDSLNTEAFF. The CDR3 region has the DNA TGTGCTAGCCCTGACAGCCTGAACACTGAAGCTTTCTTT.

The rearrangement joins TRBV19 to TRBJ1-5; TRBD1 is a possible D gene (5 bases). The CDR3 is made up of 16 amino acids. Germline V gene sequence: CDR1 LNHDA, CDR2 SQIVND (reference sequence). V lost 3 bases and J 6 bases, leaving 18 bases between the germline ends. The CDR3 DNA sequence: TGTGCCAGTAGTATGGCAGGGCCTATCGGTAGTCAGCCCCAGCATTTT. Protein sequence: CASSMAGPIGSQPQHF. Looking up the rest from reference TRBV19 and TRBJ1-5 gives the full variable domain: DGGITQSPKYLFRKEGQNVTLSCEQNLNHDAMYWYRQDPGQGLRLIYYSQIVNDFQKGDIAEGYSVSREKKESFPLTVTSAQKNPTAFYLCASSMAGPIGSQPQHFGDGTRLSIL.

Comments on this clone: One junction end disagrees with the germline gene, perhaps due to a read error. The chain joins TRBV5-1 to TRBJ2-1, with 9 nucleotides matching TRBD1. The CDR3 has 15 amino acids. Germline lookup yields CDR1 SGHRS and CDR2 YFSETQ. CDR3 residues: CASSLGDRAYNEQFF. The CDR3 DNA is TGCGCCAGCAGTTTGGGGGACAGGGCCTACAATGAGCAGTTCTTC.

V is TRBV7-2 and J is TRBJ2-7; TRBD2 is a possible D gene (6 bases). Trimming took off 3 bases at V and 1 base at J, with 7 bases between the two ends. The germline CDR1 and CDR2 sequences are SGHTA and FQGNSA. This CDR3 is 13 amino acids long. Written as DNA, the CDR3 is TGTGCCAGCAGCTTGAGCGGGTCCTACGAGCAGTACTTC. It translates to CASSLSGSYEQYF. Based on the CDR3 plus reference TRBV7-2 and TRBJ2-7, the full variable domain is GAGVSQSPSNKVTEKGKDVELRCDPISGHTALYWYRQSLGQGLEFLIYFQGNSAPDKSGLPSDRFSAERTGGSVSTLTIQRTQQEDSAVYLCASSLSGSYEQYFGPGTRLTVT.

The rearrangement links TRBV7-9 to TRBJ2-7; TRBD1 aligns across 8 bases. Germline CDR1 and CDR2: SEHNR and FQNEAQ (reference sequence). The CDR3 length is 15 residues. J was trimmed by 0 bases and V by 5 bases; bases with no gene match: 6. This CDR3 is CASSPRDRSSYEQYF. The CDR3 DNA reads as TGTGCCAGCAGCCCCCGGGACAGGAGCTCCTACGAGCAGTACTTC.

This chain connects TRBV28 to TRBJ2-1, with 13 bases fitting TRBD2. The germline V gene encodes CDR1 MDHEN and CDR2 SYDVKM. The CDR3 covers 16 residues. The J segment lost 6 bases and the V segment lost 4 bases, leaving 6 bases of the junction unmatched. The CDR3 bases are TGTGCCAGCAGTTCCGTACTAGCGGGAGGGGTCAATGAGCAGTTCTTC. It translates to CASSSVLAGGVNEQFF.

This clone was recorded once. The chain combines TRBV28 with TRBJ2-7; 8 nucleotides match TRBD1. This CDR3 has 12 residues. Germline V gene data show CDR1 as MDHEN and CDR2 as SYDVKM. Germline trimming cut 7 bases from V and 9 bases from J; bases unmatched to any gene: 8. The CDR3 DNA reads as TGTGCCAGCACCGAGGACAGGGAGGTGCAGTACTTC. Amino acids: CASTEDREVQYF.

This chain connects TRBV4-2 to TRBJ1-1; D unresolved. The CDR3 covers 15 residues. Germline CDR1 reads LGHNA; CDR2 reads YNFKEQ. V dropped 0 bases and J dropped 1 base, with 9 bases sitting between them. CDR3 residues: CASSQEVQENTEAFF. CDR3 nucleotides: TGTGCCAGCAGCCAAGAGGTCCAGGAGAACACTGAAGCTTTCTTT.

The chain recombines TRBV4-1 with TRBJ2-3; no clear D. The CDR3 covers 16 residues. The V gene's germline CDR1 is MGHRA and CDR2 YSYEKL. V lost 2 bases and J 0 bases, leaving 12 bases between the germline ends. The CDR3 DNA sequence: TGCGCCAGCAGCCAAACGACTGCGGTGAGCACAGATACGCAGTATTTT. It encodes CASSQTTAVSTDTQYF.

The table lists this clone with a count of one. The J gene is TRBJ2-2, the V gene TRBV28; possibly TRBD2 for D (6 bases). Deletions cut 5 bases from V and 2 bases from J, with 9 bases between. This CDR3 spans 14 amino acids. The germline V gene has CDR1 MDHEN and CDR2 SYDVKM. In DNA, the CDR3 is TGTGCCAGCAGTCGGGGGTTTAACACCGGGGAGCTGTTTTTT. It yields the protein CASSRGFNTGELFF.

This clone has only one observation. V gene TRBV13 combines with J gene TRBJ2-7, with 12 bases fitting TRBD2. The V and J ends lost 2 bases and 2 bases, in that order; junction bases with no gene match: 1. The CDR3 loop spans 15 amino acids. Germline-derived CDR1 and CDR2 are PRHDT and FYEKMQ (reference sequence). The CDR3 loop reads CASSLRLAGAYEQYF. In DNA, the CDR3 is TGTGCCAGCAGCTTAAGACTAGCGGGAGCCTACGAGCAGTACTTC. Full variable domain (remainder filled in from reference TRBV13 and TRBJ2-7): AAGVIQSPRHLIKEKRETATLKCYPIPRHDTVYWYQQGPGQDPQFLISFYEKMQSDKGSIPDRFSAQQFSDYHSELNMSSLELGDSALYFCASSLRLAGAYEQYFGPGTRLTVT.

This clone appeared once. The genes are TRBV5-1 and TRBJ2-3; no clear D. The CDR3 totals 12 residues. Germline CDR1 is SGHRS and CDR2 is YFSETQ. Deletions cut 4 bases from V and 2 bases from J, with 5 bases between. As DNA, the CDR3 is TGCGCCAGCAGCCCCAACACAGATACGCAGTATTTT. It yields the protein CASSPNTDTQYF. Together with reference TRBV5-1 and TRBJ2-3, the CDR3 gives the full variable domain: KAGVTQTPRYLIKTRGQQVTLSCSPISGHRSVSWYQQTPGQGLQFLFEYFSETQRNKGNFPGRFSGRQFSNSRSEMNVSTLELGDSALYLCASSPNTDTQYFGPGTRLTVL.

The rearrangement uses TRBV5-6 and TRBJ1-2, with TRBD1 matching 8 bases. The CDR3 contains 14 residues. V was clipped by 2 bases and J by 5 bases; unmatched bases: 5. Germline lookup yields CDR1 SGHDT and CDR2 YYEEEE. The CDR3 bases are TGTGCCAGCAGCTTAGACAGGGGTCATTATGGCTACACCTTC. Translated: CASSLDRGHYGYTF.

This sequence joins TRBV18 and TRBJ2-3; a possible D gene is TRBD2 (6 bases). CDR1 is KGHSH, CDR2 LQKENI, per germline. Trimming took off 2 bases at V and 6 bases at J, with 15 bases between the two ends. CDR3 length: 15 residues. The CDR3 DNA follows: TGTGCCAGCTCACCAACGAGCGGGCCTACGGATACGCAGTATTTT. Translated, it gives CASSPTSGPTDTQYF.

The genes are TRBV19 and TRBJ2-7; tentatively, D is TRBD2 (5 bases). CDR3 length equals 13 residues. The V gene lost 6 bases and the J gene lost 7 bases, with 16 bases spanning the gap. Germline V lookup: CDR1 LNHDA, CDR2 SQIVND (reference sequence). In nucleotides, the CDR3 is TGTGCCAGTAGAGAAACCGGGGTCCGGGAGCAGTACTTC. Amino acids: CASRETGVREQYF.

J is TRBJ2-7 and V is TRBV27; the match to TRBD1 covers 8 bases. The CDR3 has 16 amino acids. The J segment lost 1 base and the V segment lost 7 bases, leaving 12 bases of the junction unmatched. CDR1 is MNHEY and CDR2 is SMNVEV in the germline V gene (reference sequence). The DNA of the CDR3 is TGTGCCAGCACTCCCTTTGCGAGACAGGGGTCCTACGAGCAGTACTTC. Translated: CASTPFARQGSYEQYF.

The rearrangement links TRBV21-1 to TRBJ2-2; TRBD2 is the table's D call and was not checked against the DNA. TRBV21-1 is an annotated pseudogene. There are 14 residues in the CDR3. The CDR3: CASSKLASTGELFF. As DNA, the CDR3 is TGTGCCAGCAGCAAACTAGCGAGCACCGGGGAGCTGTTTTTT.